Sequencing of this TCR beta chain was carried out in a study of T cells in Graves' hyperthyroidism and ophthalmopathy. Comment on this clonotype: A much bigger clone sits one base away, suggesting this may be a read error.

Researchers took RNA transcripts and amplified the TCR beta CDR3 regions from them. First-round RT-PCR with HTBI primers amplified the TCR CDR3 region. Each CDR3 protein gets one entry after TCRdb re-called the multiplex PCR reads with MiXCR. The sample has about 350,000 distinct CDR3 sequences, approximately 14% seen once; the top ten hold about 26%. When ophthalmopathy did not progress within 18 months, Graves' hyperthyroidism was considered stable. Any patient presenting with uncontrolled infection, other autoimmune disease, pregnancy or lactation was left out. CDR1 SGHAT and CDR2 FQNNGV come from the germline V gene. The length of the CDR3 is 14 residues. Trimming took 5 bases from V and 5 from J, leaving 15 bases between them.

Sequenced sample: blood. The clonotype comes from a woman aged 30 to 39 with Graves' hyperthyroidism. The J gene is TRBJ2-5, the V gene TRBV11-2; D not resolved. Here the CDR3 reads CASSKGCEVETQYF. CDR3 DNA: TGTGCCAGCAGCAAGGGTTGTGAGGTTGAGACCCAGTACTTC.